This T cell receptor beta chain was found in a study of OX40 agonist ivuxolimab in advanced cancers. Data came from immunoSEQ multiplex PCR; TCRdb stores just in-frame clones and leaves some out. The sample consists of tens of thousands of clones, roughly 80% of them appearing once. V dropped 3 bases and J dropped 7; count of bases not matched to a gene: 5. The CDR3 totals 15 residues. Germline-derived CDR1 and CDR2 are MNHNY and SVGAGI (reference sequence). The sequence was collected from an adult with an advanced solid tumor such as melanoma, head and neck, liver or kidney cancer. The genes are TRBV6-6 and TRBJ1-5; the match to TRBD1 covers 11 bases. The source material was CD4+ or CD8+ T cells sorted from blood, sampled in a trial of the OX40 agonist ivuxolimab. The CDR3 nucleotides read TGTGCCAGCAGTTATAGGGACAGGGGGAGCCAGCCCCAGCATTTT. Protein: CASSYRDRGSQPQHF.